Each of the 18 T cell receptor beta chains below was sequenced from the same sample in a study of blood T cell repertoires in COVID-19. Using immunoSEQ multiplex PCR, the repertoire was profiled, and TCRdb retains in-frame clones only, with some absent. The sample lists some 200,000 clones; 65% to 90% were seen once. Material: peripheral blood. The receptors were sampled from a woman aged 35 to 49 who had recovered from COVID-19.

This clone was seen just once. The DNA for the CDR3 is TGTGCCAGCAGCCAAACGAACGGGTTAAGTGAAAAACTGTTTTTT. It translates to CASSQTNGLSEKLFF. The rearrangement uses TRBV16 and TRBJ1-4; no firm D call. CDR3 length equals 15 residues. The V end lost 2 bases, the J end lost 7 bases, and 14 bases lay between the germline ends. Germline V gives CDR1 KGHSY, CDR2 FQNENV.

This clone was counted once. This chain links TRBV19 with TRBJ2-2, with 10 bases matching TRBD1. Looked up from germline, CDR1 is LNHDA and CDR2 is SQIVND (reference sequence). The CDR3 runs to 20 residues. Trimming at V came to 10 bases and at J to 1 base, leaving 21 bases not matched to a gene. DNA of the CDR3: TGTGCCACCAAACCAGGTCCTCGGACAGGGGGGACATGGAACACCGGGGAGCTGTTTTTT. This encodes CATKPGPRTGGTWNTGELFF.

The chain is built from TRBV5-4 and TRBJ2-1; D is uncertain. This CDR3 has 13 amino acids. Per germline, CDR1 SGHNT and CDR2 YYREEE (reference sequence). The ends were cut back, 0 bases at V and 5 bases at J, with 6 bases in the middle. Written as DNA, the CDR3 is TGTGCCAGCAGCTTGGTCCACAACAATGAGCAGTTCTTC. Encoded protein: CASSLVHNNEQFF.

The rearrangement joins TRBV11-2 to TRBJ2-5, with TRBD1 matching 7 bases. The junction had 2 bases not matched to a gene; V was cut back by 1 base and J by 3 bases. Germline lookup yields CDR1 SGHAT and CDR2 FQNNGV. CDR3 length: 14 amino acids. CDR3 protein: CASSLGQGKETQYF. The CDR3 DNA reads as TGTGCCAGCAGCTTAGGACAGGGTAAAGAGACCCAGTACTTC.

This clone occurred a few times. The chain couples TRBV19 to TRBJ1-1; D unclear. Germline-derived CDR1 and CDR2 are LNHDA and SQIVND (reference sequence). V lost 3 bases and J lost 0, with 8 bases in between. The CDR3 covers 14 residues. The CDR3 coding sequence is TGTGCCAGTAGTATTGGAGTCATGAACACTGAAGCTTTCTTT. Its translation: CASSIGVMNTEAFF. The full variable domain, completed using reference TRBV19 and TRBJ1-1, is DGGITQSPKYLFRKEGQNVTLSCEQNLNHDAMYWYRQDPGQGLRLIYYSQIVNDFQKGDIAEGYSVSREKKESFPLTVTSAQKNPTAFYLCASSIGVMNTEAFFGQGTRLTVV.

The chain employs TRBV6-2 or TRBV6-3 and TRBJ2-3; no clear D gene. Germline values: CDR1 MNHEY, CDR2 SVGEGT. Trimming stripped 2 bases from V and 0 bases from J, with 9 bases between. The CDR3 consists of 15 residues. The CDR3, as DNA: TGTGCCAGCAGTTACACGCAAACTAGCACAGATACGCAGTATTTT. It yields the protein CASSYTQTSTDTQYF.

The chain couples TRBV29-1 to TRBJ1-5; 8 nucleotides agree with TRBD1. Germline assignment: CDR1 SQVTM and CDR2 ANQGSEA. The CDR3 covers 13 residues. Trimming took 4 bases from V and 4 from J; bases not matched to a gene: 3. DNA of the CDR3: TGCAGCGTTGTCGGGACAGGAAATCAGCCCCAGCATTTT. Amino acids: CSVVGTGNQPQHF.

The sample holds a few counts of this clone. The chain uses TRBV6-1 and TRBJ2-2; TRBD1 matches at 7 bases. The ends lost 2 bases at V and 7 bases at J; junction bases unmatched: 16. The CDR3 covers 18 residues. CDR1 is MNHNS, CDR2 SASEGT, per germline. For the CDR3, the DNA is TGTGCCAGCAGTGAACTTTTGACAGGGACCACGGGTAGCGGGGAGCTGTTTTTT. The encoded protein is CASSELLTGTTGSGELFF.

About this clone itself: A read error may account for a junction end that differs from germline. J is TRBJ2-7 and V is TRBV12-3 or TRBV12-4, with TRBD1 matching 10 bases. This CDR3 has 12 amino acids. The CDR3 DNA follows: TGTGCCAGCTCGTCGCGGGACAGGGGCATCTGCTTC. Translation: CASSSRDRGICF.

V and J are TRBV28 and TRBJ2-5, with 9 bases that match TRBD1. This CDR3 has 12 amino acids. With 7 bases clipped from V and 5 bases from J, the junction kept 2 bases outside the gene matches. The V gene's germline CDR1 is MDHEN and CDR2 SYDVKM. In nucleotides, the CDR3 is TGTGCCAGCAAAGACAGGGGGGAGACCCAGTACTTC. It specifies CASKDRGETQYF.

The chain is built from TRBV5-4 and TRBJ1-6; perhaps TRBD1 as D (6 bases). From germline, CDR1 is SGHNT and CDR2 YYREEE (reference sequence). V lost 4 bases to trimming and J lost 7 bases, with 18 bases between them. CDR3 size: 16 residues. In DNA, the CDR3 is TGTGCCAGCAGCCCCACCCCCAGGGGCGTCAATTCACCCCTCCACTTT. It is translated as CASSPTPRGVNSPLHF.

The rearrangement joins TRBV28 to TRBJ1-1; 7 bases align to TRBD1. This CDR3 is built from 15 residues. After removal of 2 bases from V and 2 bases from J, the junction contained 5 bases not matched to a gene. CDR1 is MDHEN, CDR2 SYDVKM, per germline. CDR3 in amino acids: CASSLKGARNTEAFF. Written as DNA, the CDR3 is TGTGCCAGCAGTTTAAAGGGGGCTAGAAACACTGAAGCTTTCTTT.

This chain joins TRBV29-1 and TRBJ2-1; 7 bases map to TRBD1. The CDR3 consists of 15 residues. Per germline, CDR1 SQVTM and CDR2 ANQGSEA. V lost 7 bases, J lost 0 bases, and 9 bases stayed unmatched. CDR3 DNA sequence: TGCAGCGCCCCAACAGGGGCGAGCTCCTACAATGAGCAGTTCTTC. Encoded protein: CSAPTGASSYNEQFF.

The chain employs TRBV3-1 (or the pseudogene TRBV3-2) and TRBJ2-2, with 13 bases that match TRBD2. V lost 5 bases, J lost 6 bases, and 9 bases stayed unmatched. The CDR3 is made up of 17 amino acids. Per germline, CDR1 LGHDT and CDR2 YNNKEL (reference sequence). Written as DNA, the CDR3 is TGTGCCAGCAGCAGAGGACTAGCGGGGGCTGGGGCCGGGGAGCTGTTTTTT. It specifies CASSRGLAGAGAGELFF.

CDR3 sequence reads: CASRLGTGGRNTEAFF. The DNA for the CDR3 is TGTGCCAGCAGACTAGGGACAGGGGGCCGAAACACTGAAGCTTTCTTT. The V gene is TRBV7-6, the J gene TRBJ1-1; TRBD1 aligns across 12 bases. The V segment lost 6 bases and the J segment 2 bases; nucleotides outside the gene matches: 7. This CDR3 is built from 16 residues. Per germline, CDR1 SGHVS and CDR2 FNYEAQ.

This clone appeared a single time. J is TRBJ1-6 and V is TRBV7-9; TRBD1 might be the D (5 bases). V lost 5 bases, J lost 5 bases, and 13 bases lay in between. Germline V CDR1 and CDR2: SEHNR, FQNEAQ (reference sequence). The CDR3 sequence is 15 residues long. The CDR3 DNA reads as TGTGCCAGCAGCGCGCCAAGGACAAATAATTCACCCCTCCACTTT. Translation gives CASSAPRTNNSPLHF.

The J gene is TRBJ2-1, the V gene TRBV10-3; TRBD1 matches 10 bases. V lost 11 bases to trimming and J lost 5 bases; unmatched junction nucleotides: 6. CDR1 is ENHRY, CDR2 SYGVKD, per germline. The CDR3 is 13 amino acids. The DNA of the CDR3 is TGTGCCGGGGGACAGGGGACCGACAATGAGCAGTTCTTC. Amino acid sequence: CAGGQGTDNEQFF.

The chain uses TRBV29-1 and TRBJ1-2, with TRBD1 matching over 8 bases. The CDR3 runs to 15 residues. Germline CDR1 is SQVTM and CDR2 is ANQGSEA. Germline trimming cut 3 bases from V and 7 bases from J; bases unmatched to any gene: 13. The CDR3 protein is CSVDSFLDRDGGYTF. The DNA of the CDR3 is TGCAGCGTTGATTCGTTTTTGGACAGGGATGGTGGCTACACCTTC.